The present T cell receptor beta chain was sequenced within a study of CD8 T cells in Susac syndrome. General observations from the study: In its TCR sequencing and HLA analysis, the study acknowledged that the number of individuals was relatively small.

The ends lost 3 bases at V and 0 bases at J; junction bases unmatched: 6. The CDR3 is made up of 17 amino acids. Germline V gene lookup returns CDR1 SGDLS and CDR2 YYNGEE. This clonotype has a single count. Its antigen remains unidentified. With random hexamers, roughly 0.5 to 1 ug RNA was reverse transcribed. Via MiXCR, TCRdb re-called the immunoSEQ multiplex PCR reads, giving one row per CDR3 protein. The sample includes some 190,000 distinct CDR3 sequences, less than 95% of them seen just once. The sequencing input was CD4+ T cells from PBMCs. The TCR was taken from a human donor with Susac syndrome. The genes are TRBV9 and TRBJ1-6; the match to TRBD1 covers 7 bases. The CDR3, as DNA: TGTGCCAGCAGCGCCCGGGACAGCTTCTCCTATAATTCACCCCTCCACTTT. It translates to CASSARDSFSYNSPLHF.